A selection of T cell receptor beta chains follows, all from one sample in a study of T cell responses to AZD1222 COVID-19 vaccine. TCRdb's copy holds only in-frame clones and misses some; the assay was immunoSEQ multiplex PCR. Of under 110,000 clones in the sample, 86% were seen once. Sequenced material: peripheral blood, taken on day 0 of AZD1222 vaccination. The receptors were gathered from an adult in good health. Both conserved end residues are part of each CDR3. D genes are given only for firm matches. Clone size appears in some rows only: once, few, many, or a class for an expanded clone.

15	TRBJ1-3	.	TRBV3-1/TRBV3-2	.	TGTGCCAGCAGCCCCCAACAGTACTCTGGAAACACCATATATTTT	CASSPQQYSGNTIYF
13	TRBJ1-1	.	TRBV5-6	.	TGTGCCAGCAGCTTGCAGGACGGAATTGAAGCTTTCTTT	CASSLQDGIEAFF
19	TRBJ1-2	.	TRBV4-2	TRBD1	TGTGCCAGCAGCGCAAGCTCTTTTTCCGGGACAGGGGTTAACTATGGCTACACCTTC	CASSASSFSGTGVNYGYTF
13	TRBJ1-3	.	TRBV7-2	.	TGTGCCAGCAGCTCGGGGGCTGGAAACACCATATATTTT	CASSSGAGNTIYF
12	TRBJ1-2	once	TRBV28	.	TGTGCCACCGAGGGAAGGGTCGATGGCTACACCTTC	CATEGRVDGYTF
13	TRBJ2-1	once	TRBV7-3	.	TGTGCCAGCAGCTTAGGTCCGGGCGATGAGCAGTTCTTC	CASSLGPGDEQFF
19	TRBJ1-6	.	TRBV27	.	TGTGCCAGCAGTTTAAGAGGATTGATTGGCGGTCCCCAACATTCACCCCTCCACTTT	CASSLRGLIGGPQHSPLHF
17	TRBJ1-2	few	TRBV5-4	TRBD1	TGTGCCAGCACCTCCGGGCAAGGGGGACAGGGTATCTATGGCTACACCTTC	CASTSGQGGQGIYGYTF
16	TRBJ1-2	once	TRBV18	TRBD1	TGTGCCAGCTCACCACCGGACCAGGGGGCTTACTATGGCTACACCTTC	CASSPPDQGAYYGYTF
17	TRBJ2-7	.	TRBV3-1/TRBV3-2	TRBD2	TGTGCCAGCAGCCAAGAGAGCGGGAACCCTCGGGTTGACGAGCAGTACTTC	CASSQESGNPRVDEQYF
16	TRBJ1-3	.	TRBV19	.	TGTGCCAGTAGTGCAACCGGGGCCTCCTCTGGAAACACCATATATTTT	CASSATGASSGNTIYF
16	TRBJ2-7	once	TRBV28	TRBD1	TGTGCCAGCAGTTTACCCACGGACAGGGATCAGTACGAGCAGTACTTC	CASSLPTDRDQYEQYF
15	TRBJ2-5	.	TRBV4-3	.	TGCGCCAGCAGCCAAGTCACAGGGTGGACAGAGACCCAGTACTTC	CASSQVTGWTETQYF
14	TRBJ1-5	.	TRBV7-2	TRBD1	TGTGCCAGCAGCGCGACAGGGTTTGGTCAGCCCCAGCATTTT	CASSATGFGQPQHF
15	TRBJ1-5	.	TRBV30	TRBD1	TGTGCCTGGAACCCGGGACAGGACTATTATCAGCCCCAGCATTTT	CAWNPGQDYYQPQHF
15	TRBJ2-2	few	TRBV6-4	.	TGTGCCAGCAGCGCGGGACCCGCGAACACCGGGGAGCTGTTTTTT	CASSAGPANTGELFF
14	TRBJ2-1	once	TRBV28	TRBD1	TGTGCCAGCGAAAACACAGGGGGCGCGGATGAGCAGTTCTTC	CASENTGGADEQFF
15	TRBJ1-2	many	TRBV30	TRBD1	TGTGCCTGGAGTGGTCTAGGACAGGGGGGCTATGGCTACACCTTC	CAWSGLGQGGYGYTF
14	TRBJ2-7	.	TRBV5-4	TRBD1	TGTGCCAGCAGCTTGGAACAGGGGACCTACGAGCAGTACTTC	CASSLEQGTYEQYF
14	TRBJ2-7	few	TRBV15	TRBD1	TGTGCCACCAGCAGAGGGGACAGTAGGCGCGAGCAGTACTTC	CATSRGDSRREQYF
13	TRBJ1-1	.	TRBV6-5	.	TGTGCCAGCAGTTACGGCCTAACCGCTGAAGCTTTCTTT	CASSYGLTAEAFF
15	TRBJ2-5	.	TRBV25-1	TRBD1	TGTGCCAGCAGTGAATGGGGGACAGGGCAAGAGACCCAGTACTTC	CASSEWGTGQETQYF
13	TRBJ1-1	once	TRBV7-9	.	TGTGCCAGCAGCAATCCCGGGAACACTGAAGCTTTCTTT	CASSNPGNTEAFF
13	TRBJ1-1	.	TRBV10-3	TRBD1	TGTGCCATCAGGGAGGGGGCGCGCACTGAAGCTTTCTTT	CAIREGARTEAFF
16	TRBJ2-2	.	TRBV5-1	TRBD1	TGCGCCAGCAGCGCAACACAGGGGGCCGTCACCGGGGAGCTGTTTTTT	CASSATQGAVTGELFF
13	TRBJ1-1	.	TRBV7-3	.	TGTGCCAGCAGCTTAGACAGTGTTCTCGAAGCTTTCTTT	CASSLDSVLEAFF
16	TRBJ1-1	.	TRBV5-4	.	TGTGCCAGCAGCCCACCTATGACAGATATGAACACTGAAGCTTTCTTT	CASSPPMTDMNTEAFF
13	TRBJ2-5	.	TRBV6-5	TRBD1	TGTGCCAGCAGGGGACAGGGACGGGAGACCCAGTACTTC	CASRGQGRETQYF
14	TRBJ1-5	.	TRBV7-2	.	TGTGCCAGCAGCCTTCAGGGATTAAGTCAGCCCCAGCATTTT	CASSLQGLSQPQHF
14	TRBJ1-1	.	TRBV6-1	TRBD1	TGTGCCAGCAGTGAGGGCAGGGGGAGGACTGAAGCTTTCTTT	CASSEGRGRTEAFF
15	TRBJ2-1	.	TRBV4-1	.	TGCGCCAGCAGCCGATCGGACGGATCTTACAATGAGCAGTTCTTC	CASSRSDGSYNEQFF
13	TRBJ1-5	few	TRBV7-2	.	TGTGCCAGCAGCTTAGACCAGGGTAAGCCCCAGCATTTT	CASSLDQGKPQHF
14	TRBJ2-5	few	TRBV5-6	.	TGTGCCAGCAGCTTCCAAGGGTATCAAGAGACCCAGTACTTC	CASSFQGYQETQYF
13	TRBJ1-6	.	TRBV28	.	TGTGCCAGCAAAGACAGCTATAATTCACCCCTCCACTTT	CASKDSYNSPLHF
11	TRBJ2-3	.	TRBV2	.	TGTGCCAGCAGTGGACTAGATACGCAGTATTTT	CASSGLDTQYF
14	TRBJ2-3	.	TRBV28	.	TGTGCCAGCAGTCCCCAGTACGGCACAGATACGCAGTATTTT	CASSPQYGTDTQYF
15	TRBJ2-2	.	TRBV7-2	TRBD1	TGTGCCAGCAGCTTAATACAGGGGCCCACCGGGGAGCTGTTTTTT	CASSLIQGPTGELFF
14	TRBJ2-7	.	TRBV15	.	TGTGCCACCAGCAGAGACACAGGGACCTACGAGCAGTACTTC	CATSRDTGTYEQYF
14	TRBJ2-2	.	TRBV9	.	TGTGCCAGCAGCGTAGTAGACACCACCGGGGAGCTGTTTTTT	CASSVVDTTGELFF
16	TRBJ2-1	.	TRBV15	.	TGTGCCACCAGCAGCCTCACGTGGGGACGCACCATGGAGCAGTTCTTC	CATSSLTWGRTMEQFF
14	TRBJ1-4	once	TRBV18	TRBD1	TGTGCCAGCTCACTGGGACAGGGAGGTGAAAAACTGTTTTTT	CASSLGQGGEKLFF